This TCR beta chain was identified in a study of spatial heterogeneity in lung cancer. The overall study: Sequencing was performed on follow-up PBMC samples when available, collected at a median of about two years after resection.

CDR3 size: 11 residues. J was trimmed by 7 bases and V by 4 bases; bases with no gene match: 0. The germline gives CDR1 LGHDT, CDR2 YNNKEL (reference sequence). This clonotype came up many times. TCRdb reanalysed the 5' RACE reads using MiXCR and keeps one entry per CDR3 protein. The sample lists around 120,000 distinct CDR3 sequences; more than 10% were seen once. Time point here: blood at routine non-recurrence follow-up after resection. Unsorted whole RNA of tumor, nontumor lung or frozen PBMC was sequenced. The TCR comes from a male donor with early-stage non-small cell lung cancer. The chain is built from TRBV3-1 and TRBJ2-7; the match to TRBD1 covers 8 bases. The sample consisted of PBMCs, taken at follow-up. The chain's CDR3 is CASSRQGEQYF. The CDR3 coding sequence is TGTGCCAGCAGCCGACAGGGGGAGCAGTACTTC.